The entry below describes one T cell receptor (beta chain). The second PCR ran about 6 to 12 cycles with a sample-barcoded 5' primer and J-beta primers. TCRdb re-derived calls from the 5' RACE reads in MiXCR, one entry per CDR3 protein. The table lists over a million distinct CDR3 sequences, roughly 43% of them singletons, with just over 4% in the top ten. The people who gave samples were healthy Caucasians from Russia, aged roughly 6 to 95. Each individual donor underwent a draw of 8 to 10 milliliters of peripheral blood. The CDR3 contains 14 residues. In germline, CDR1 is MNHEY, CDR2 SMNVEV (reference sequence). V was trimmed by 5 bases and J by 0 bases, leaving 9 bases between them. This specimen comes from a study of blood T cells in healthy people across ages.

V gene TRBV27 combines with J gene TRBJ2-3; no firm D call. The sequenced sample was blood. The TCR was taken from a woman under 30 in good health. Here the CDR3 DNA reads TGTGCCAGCAGTCGATTCTCTAGCACAGATACGCAGTATTTT. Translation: CASSRFSSTDTQYF.